This T cell receptor beta chain was obtained from a study of CD4 T cells in relation to SARS-CoV-2 and coronaviruses listed by TCRdb under 2021. With regard to the full study: In the ViraFEST assay, PBMCs were grown with antigen for around ten days, and TCR beta CDR3s were then sequenced to identify antigen-specific clonal expansions. An HIV-1 Nef peptide pool or a no-peptide culture served as the negative reference condition. Using patient-derived lymphoblastoid cell lines, the shared crossreactive spike epitopes were mapped to their HLA restriction. Memory CD4+ T cell crossreactivity between SARS-CoV-2 and common cold coronavirus spike proteins was assessed at the TCR clonotype level in the study. The Adaptive Biotechnologies TCR-sequencing kit was used to sequence samples from a few pre-COVID donors and the naive versus memory experiments, whereas other data were Illumina-based. For other donors in the study, expansion assays were sequenced with a different, Illumina-based TCR-beta assay. General conclusions and limits of the study: Crossreactivity analysis centred on spike protein, so crossreactivity against other viral proteins was not assessed. Compared with monoreactive clones, crossreactive clones had significantly weaker SARS-CoV-2-driven expansion, a result consistent with antigenic imprinting. Small numbers of patients and of tested TCRs limited the study. Pre-pandemic and post-infection samples were not both contributed by any donor, so tracing of the source of pre-existing responses was limited. Roughly 60% of donors had memory CD4+ clonotypes that crossrecognized SARS-CoV-2 and at least one common cold coronavirus spike.

Receptor libraries were prepared by the immunoSEQ multiplex PCR assay. The original methods were these. Preprocessing removed nonproductive sequences and CDR3s not starting with C, not ending with F or W, or shorter than 7 amino acids. Antigen-specific clonotypes were called with the MANAFEST web app on the basis of expansion relative to the reference and to other culture wells. A clone counted as positive if significantly expanded in 2 of 3 replicate wells versus the reference culture at FDR below 0.05. To be called positive, a clone also had to show significant expansion compared with every other tandem well and an odds ratio greater than 5. After three terminal residues were trimmed from each end, CDR3 homology was quantified as pairwise Levenshtein distance using the stringdist R package. TCRdb took this table from immuneACCESS and kept in-frame rearrangements with V and J called. Such tables lack part of the clones; where checked against another copy, unresolved V genes explain under half of the gap, and the rest is unexplained. Clone size and the V and J calls come from that table; the DNA yielded D and trimming. The sample table shows roughly 25,000 clones, and more than 60% are seen once. The ten most abundant clones make up 8.5% to 12% of the sample.

CDR1 and CDR2 (SGHNT, YYREEE) derive from the germline V gene (reference sequence). The CDR3 goes from the cysteine to the phenylalanine over 15 residues. Kept here is only the CDR3 DNA, which spans 45 bases and is read in frame from base 1. Ends trimmed: V by 0 bases, J by 2 bases; bases unmatched to a gene: 2. A word on this clone: Its cognate antigen has yet to be identified. Within one base of it there is no much larger clone, and no base qualities were kept.

CD4+ T cells from unexposed donors were collected before the COVID-19 pandemic (2011-2018). After about 10 days of culture, CD4+ T cells were isolated with the EasySep CD4+ T cell isolation kit. Unexposed donor CD4+ T cells were tested for reactivity to SARS-CoV-2 S and N and four common cold coronavirus spike pools, as cell number allowed. Each well held approximately 2.1 million PBMCs cultured in IMDM containing roughly 5% human AB serum and 10 IU/ml IL-2. Half of the culture medium was replaced with fresh IL-2-containing medium on days 3 and 7. Each peptide culture condition was generally run in triplicate replicate wells. Leukapheresis product for the unexposed donors was bought commercially. Ficoll-Paque PLUS gradient centrifugation was used to isolate PBMCs from either whole blood or leukapheresis product. PBMCs were either cryopreserved at -140°C or used fresh in the expansion assay. The QIAamp Micro DNA Kit was used to extract genomic DNA from the CD4+ T cells.

The material sequenced was CD4+ T cells from PBMCs, cultured in vitro. The source of this sequence is a human donor in good health. The chain is assembled from TRBV5-4 and TRBJ2-7, with 10 bases matching TRBD2. This receptor carries the CDR3 CASSLGLAGAYEQYF. At the DNA level, the sequence is TGTGCCAGCAGCTTGGGCCTAGCGGGGGCCTACGAGCAGTACTTC. With the portions outside the CDR3 filled from the reference TRBV5-4 and TRBJ2-7 genes, the complete variable region becomes ETGVTQSPTHLIKTRGQQVTLRCSSQSGHNTVSWYQQALGQGPQFIFQYYREEENGRGNFPPRFSGLQFPNYSSELNVNALELDDSALYLCASSLGLAGAYEQYFGPGTRLTVT.